This TCR beta chain was recorded in a study of low-dose radiotherapy and immunotherapy resistance in tumors. Germline CDR1 LNHDA, CDR2 SQIVND (reference sequence). With 10 bases clipped from V and 3 bases from J, the junction kept 13 bases outside the gene matches. This CDR3 contains 16 residues. cDNA synthesis used a TRAV/TRBV-specific primer set for both chains. For amplifying TCRs, the PCR ran for about 20 cycles with Phusion, which was used together with a constant-region primer and the adapter on the V primers. TCRdb reprocessed the reads via MiXCR and lists one record per CDR3 protein. There are over 65,000 distinct CDR3 sequences in the sample; 18% occur only once, and roughly 2.8% lies in the top ten. Noted time point: before trial treatment. The donors' treatment consisted of nivolumab, ipilimumab, aspirin, low-dose cyclophosphamide and low-dose radiotherapy.

The sample here was PBMCs, taken before treatment. The J gene is TRBJ2-1, the V gene TRBV19; 9 nucleotides agree with TRBD2. This sequence originates from a male donor with prostate cancer. CDR3 sequence: CATSPGSGGLYNEQFF. The DNA for the CDR3 is TGTGCCACTTCGCCGGGTAGCGGGGGCCTCTACAATGAGCAGTTCTTC.